A single T cell receptor (beta chain) is shown here with its context. Its antigen is as yet unknown. The data originate from a study of cytomegalovirus exposure and HLA in healthy donors. Study-wide results and caveats: High sensitivity and specificity were reportedly achieved when the classifier diagnosed cytomegalovirus status. Exclusion applied to some V segments, including TRBV6-2 and TRBV6-3, as they were indistinguishable.

The germline V gene has CDR1 MGHRA and CDR2 YSYEKL. The CDR3 contains 15 residues. Between the trimmed V and J ends, which lost 7 bases and 4 bases, there was a span of 19 bases. Primers: 60 Vbeta forward and 13 Jbeta reverse. Repertoires were generated with immunoSEQ multiplex PCR, while TCRdb's copy carries only in-frame clones and drops some. In the table there are some 170,000 clones, 75% to 85% of which are singletons. This clonotype originated in a woman between 18 and 30 years old in good health and CMV-seropositive. The chain links TRBV4-1 to TRBJ1-1; the D gene is possibly TRBD1 (6 bases). What was sequenced was PBMCs. The CDR3 sequence is CASIKGDRQGTEAFF. The CDR3, as DNA: TGCGCCAGCATAAAGGGAGACAGGCAAGGCACTGAAGCTTTCTTT.